This T cell receptor (beta chain) is from a study of lymphopenia after photon versus proton radiotherapy (dated by TCRdb to between 2018 and 2020). About the study as a whole: In patients with gastrointestinal tumors who developed high-grade lymphopenia, the study compared the immunological effects of photon radiation therapy with those of proton radiation therapy. The study aimed to characterize how the two radiation modalities differ in their impact on the immune system. The roughly 18 patients in the cohort had gastrointestinal tumors, were treated with either photon or proton therapy, and subsequently developed lymphopenia. Results and caveats for the whole study, not just this receptor: During treatment, patients who received proton therapy stayed relatively stable, whereas patients who received photon therapy lost naive T cells and TCR diversity and gained effector/memory populations. The survival association was assessed only in patients who died, and the authors presented better survival with proton therapy as a possibility rather than a demonstrated result. Once the lymphocyte count had reached its nadir, the repertoires of photon-treated patients showed oligoclonal expansion, particularly of CD8+ Temra cells, and this expansion drove the decline in diversity. Across the cohort, an inverse correlation was found between a larger post-nadir drop in TCR diversity and overall survival time among patients who died.

The library relied on the immunoSEQ multiplex PCR assay. Deep sequencing of rearranged TCR beta loci, alongside multiparametric flow cytometry, was used to profile T cell repertoires. This immuneACCESS table, as held by TCRdb, lists in-frame sequences with V and J called but not all clones. Of the missing ones, under half trace to an unresolved V gene in checked studies; the others have no known cause. The table for this sample lists under 30,000 clones; roughly 89% of them were counted only once. The ten largest clones add up to roughly 19% of the sample. On this clone: Its antigen target is currently unknown. Base qualities are missing; no much larger clone stands one base away.

From the cysteine through the phenylalanine, the CDR3 covers 11 amino acids. The CDR3 DNA has 33 bases and is translated from base 1. Taken from the germline V gene (reference sequence), the CDR1 and CDR2 loops are GTSNPN and SVGIG. The germline V end is reduced by 5 bases and the J end by 7 bases; junction bases left unmatched: 2. The sequence links TRBV30 to TRBJ1-2, and 9 junctional nucleotides match TRBD1. The receptor's source is a man aged 50 to 60 with gastric cancer. Specimen: peripheral blood, collected from a patient treated with photon-based radiotherapy. The bases are TGTGCCTGGGGGGACAGGGCTGGCTACACCTTC. Its protein is CAWGDRAGYTF. With the portions outside the CDR3 filled from the reference TRBV30 and TRBJ1-2 genes, the complete variable region becomes SQTIHQWPATLVQPVGSPLSLECTVEGTSNPNLYWYRQAAGRGLQLLFYSVGIGQISSEVPQNLSASRPQDRQFILSSKKLLLSDSGFYLCAWGDRAGYTFGSGTRLTVV.